Presented here are 18 T cell receptor beta chains from one specimen sequenced in a study of blood T cell repertoires in COVID-19. TCRdb keeps only in-frame clones here, not all; method: immunoSEQ multiplex PCR. Of about 190,000 clones in the sample, around 84% are singletons; the top ten hold 3% to 3.5%. The sequencing input was PBMCs or T cells enriched from blood (not recorded which). These receptors came from a woman aged 25 to 39 who had recovered from COVID-19.

The rearrangement joins TRBV7-5 to TRBJ2-7; the table's D call TRBD1 went unverified against the DNA. TRBV7-5 is a pseudogene segment. CDR3 length: 15 residues. CDR3 amino acids: CASISTGETPYEQYV. CDR3 DNA: TGTGCCAGCATAAGCACAGGGGAAACCCCTTACGAGCAGTACGTC.

V is TRBV9 and J is TRBJ1-3; a possible D gene is TRBD1 (6 bases). Trimming stripped 3 bases from V and 0 bases from J, with 16 bases between. CDR1 and CDR2 from the germline V gene are SGDLS and YYNGEE. The CDR3 loop spans 17 amino acids. The CDR3 here is CASSGDPTGRSGNTIYF. The CDR3 coding sequence is TGTGCCAGCAGCGGAGACCCGACAGGACGCTCTGGAAACACCATATATTTT. Supplemented by reference TRBV9 and TRBJ1-3, the full variable domain reads DSGVTQTPKHLITATGQRVTLRCSPRSGDLSVYWYQQSLDQGLQFLIQYYNGEERAKGNILERFSAQQFPDLHSELNLSSLELGDSALYFCASSGDPTGRSGNTIYFGEGSWLTVV.

CDR3 protein: CASSISPTGELFF. The CDR3 DNA reads as TGTGCCAGTAGTATCTCCCCCACCGGGGAGCTGTTTTTT. The V call is TRBV19, the J call TRBJ2-2, with unresolved D. The CDR3 totals 13 residues. CDR1 is LNHDA, CDR2 SQIVND, per germline (reference sequence). V was shortened by 3 bases and J by 4 bases, with 6 bases between the two germline ends.

DNA of the CDR3: TGTGCCAGCAGTTACGGGACAGCATTCTACAATGAGCAGTTCTTC. It encodes CASSYGTAFYNEQFF. The chain has TRBV6-6 and TRBJ2-1, with 7 bases identical to TRBD1. V shed 2 bases, J shed 3 bases, and the junction held 4 bases outside the gene matches. Looked up from germline, CDR1 is MNHNY and CDR2 is SVGAGI (reference sequence). The length of the CDR3 is 15 residues.

The chain carries TRBV7-6 and TRBJ1-2, with a possible D match to TRBD1 (6 bases). Germline values: CDR1 SGHVS, CDR2 FNYEAQ. Deletions cut 3 bases from V and 2 bases from J, with 13 bases between. This CDR3 is 15 amino acids long. DNA for the CDR3: TGTGCCAGCAGCTTGTATCTAGGACAGAACTATGGCTACACCTTC. Translation gives CASSLYLGQNYGYTF.

The CDR3 sequence: CASSLAGGTFF. As DNA, the CDR3 is TGTGCCAGCAGCCTAGCGGGGGGGACGTTCTTC. The V call is TRBV12-3 or TRBV12-4, the J call TRBJ2-1; 12 nucleotides match TRBD2. The CDR3 sequence is 11 residues long. J gave up 15 bases and V 6 bases, and 3 bases lay outside the gene matches.

The genes are TRBV19 and TRBJ2-2; a weak D match, TRBD1 (5 bases). Trimming cost V 7 bases and J 2 bases, with 14 bases left between them. Germline CDR1 LNHDA, CDR2 SQIVND (reference sequence). The CDR3 is 15 residues long. The CDR3 spells CASKGRGQNTGELFF. The CDR3 region has the DNA TGTGCCAGTAAGGGTAGGGGCCAAAACACCGGGGAGCTGTTTTTT.

This clone was observed once. The genes are TRBV9 and TRBJ2-1; 13 bases fit TRBD2. Germline CDR1 and CDR2: SGDLS and YYNGEE. Losses at the gene ends were 3 bases for V and 7 bases for J; bases not matched to a gene: 7. This CDR3 is 16 amino acids long. The CDR3 DNA follows: TGTGCCAGCAGCGGACTCACTAGCGGGAGGGCGAATGAGCAGTTCTTC. This encodes CASSGLTSGRANEQFF.

V usage is TRBV11-2 and J usage is TRBJ2-7; a weak D match, TRBD2 (6 bases). CDR1 and CDR2 from the germline V gene are SGHAT and FQNNGV. V was cut by 3 bases and J by 7 bases, with 13 bases left in between. The CDR3 spans 13 residues. The CDR3 spells CASSFGGAREQYV. The CDR3 DNA reads TGTGCCAGCAGCTTCGGAGGGGCTCGGGAGCAGTACGTC.

J is TRBJ1-1 and V is TRBV10-3; no clear D gene. Germline loops: CDR1 ENHRY, CDR2 SYGVKD. The CDR3 totals 17 residues. Trimming took 0 bases from V and 0 from J, leaving 14 bases between them. CDR3 DNA sequence: TGTGCCATCAGTGAGTCTTTCTTCGGTGCTATGAACACTGAAGCTTTCTTT. Translated: CAISESFFGAMNTEAFF.

Of note for this clone: Distinct nucleotide sequences in the sample also encode this CDR3. The gene calls are TRBV6-5 and TRBJ1-2; a possible D gene is TRBD1 (6 bases). This CDR3 comprises 13 residues. Trimming took off 6 bases at V and 4 bases at J, with 12 bases between the two ends. Germline V gives CDR1 MNHEY, CDR2 SVGAGI. The CDR3 protein is CASSPRGPYGYTF. The CDR3 nucleotides read TGTGCCAGCAGCCCCAGGGGACCCTATGGCTACACCTTC.

V usage is TRBV12-3 or TRBV12-4 and J usage is TRBJ2-5, with a tentative D call TRBD2 (6 bases). V was clipped by 10 bases and J by 4 bases, with 13 bases between them. This CDR3 has 12 amino acids. This chain's CDR3 is CATGGVGETQYF. The DNA of the CDR3 is TGTGCCACCGGGGGTGTGGGAGAGACCCAGTACTTC.

CDR3 amino acids: CASSVGPPPGLGSYNEQFF. CDR3 DNA sequence: TGTGCCAGCAGCGTAGGCCCGCCGCCGGGACTAGGGTCCTACAATGAGCAGTTCTTC. The chain employs TRBV9 and TRBJ2-1, with 8 bases matching TRBD2. From germline, CDR1 is SGDLS and CDR2 YYNGEE. The CDR3 has 19 residues. After removal of 0 bases from V and 1 base from J, the junction contained 12 bases not matched to a gene.

This chain joins TRBV19 and TRBJ2-3; the match to TRBD2 covers 10 bases. CDR3 length: 15 amino acids. V gave up 8 bases and J gave up 8 bases; unmatched junction bases: 13. Looked up from germline, CDR1 is LNHDA and CDR2 is SQIVND (reference sequence). The CDR3 DNA follows: TGTGCCAGTCGGGCCGGGACTAGCGTTTTCGGTACGCAGTATTTT. Amino acids: CASRAGTSVFGTQYF. The complete variable domain, with remaining parts taken from reference TRBV19 and TRBJ2-3, reads DGGITQSPKYLFRKEGQNVTLSCEQNLNHDAMYWYRQDPGQGLRLIYYSQIVNDFQKGDIAEGYSVSREKKESFPLTVTSAQKNPTAFYLCASRAGTSVFGTQYFGPGTRLTVL.

The V and J genes are TRBV19 and TRBJ1-2; D call uncertain. CDR3 size: 14 residues. V lost 11 bases to trimming and J lost 7 bases, with 23 bases between them. Per germline, CDR1 LNHDA and CDR2 SQIVND (reference sequence). The chain's CDR3 is CAGKRGHSNGGYTF. The CDR3 bases are TGTGCCGGAAAAAGAGGGCACTCTAACGGTGGCTACACCTTC.

The chain joins TRBV7-2 to TRBJ1-1; TRBD1 agrees at 8 bases. The V and J ends lost 5 bases and 10 bases, in that order; junction bases with no gene match: 9. Germline V lookup: CDR1 SGHTA, CDR2 FQGNSA. The CDR3 length is 13 residues. In DNA, the CDR3 is TGTGCCAGCAGCACCGGGACAGGAGGCGTAGCTTTCTTT. It yields the protein CASSTGTGGVAFF.

The chain has TRBV19 and TRBJ2-2; 9 nucleotides match TRBD2. V shed 10 bases, J shed 2 bases, and the junction held 14 bases outside the gene matches. This CDR3 contains 17 residues. Germline lookup yields CDR1 LNHDA and CDR2 SQIVND (reference sequence). The CDR3 sequence is CATLRPSGAINTGELFF. CDR3 in DNA: TGTGCCACCCTAAGGCCTAGCGGGGCCATAAACACCGGGGAGCTGTTTTTT.

In nucleotides, the CDR3 is TGTGCCAGCAGCGACACGACAGGGCGGGGGGAGCTGTTTTTT. It yields the protein CASSDTTGRGELFF. The J gene is TRBJ2-2, the V gene TRBV9; 7 positions agree with TRBD1. The CDR3 consists of 14 residues. Germline CDR1 is SGDLS and CDR2 is YYNGEE. The V gene end was trimmed by 3 bases and the J gene end by 8 bases; junction bases not matched to a gene: 7.